These 26 T cell receptor beta chains were all obtained from the same sample, sequenced in a study of blood T cell repertoires in COVID-19. The data were produced by immunoSEQ multiplex PCR, yet TCRdb's version contains in-frame clones alone and is incomplete. The table lists roughly 200,000 clones, approximately 83% of them singletons. Input material: PBMCs or T cells enriched from blood (not recorded which). These receptors originate from a woman in her fifties or sixties who had been exposed to COVID-19.

This chain joins TRBV27 and TRBJ1-6, with 10 bases fitting TRBD1. J gave up 7 bases and V 5 bases, and 5 bases lay outside the gene matches. CDR3 length equals 15 residues. Germline V gene data show CDR1 as MNHEY and CDR2 as SMNVEV (reference sequence). The CDR3 DNA is TGTGCCAGCAGTGCGGACAGGGGGGAAAATTCACCCCTCCACTTT. Protein product: CASSADRGENSPLHF.

This rearrangement joins TRBV10-3 to TRBJ1-2; 8 bases align to TRBD1. J was trimmed by 0 bases and V by 8 bases; bases with no gene match: 5. CDR3 length: 14 residues. From germline, CDR1 is ENHRY and CDR2 SYGVKD. CDR3 DNA sequence: TGTGCCATCTGGACAGGGCGCCCTAACTATGGCTACACCTTC. As protein: CAIWTGRPNYGYTF.

The table lists this clone with a few counts. The rearrangement links TRBV28 to TRBJ1-1, with 12 bases aligning to TRBD1. Germline lookup yields CDR1 MDHEN and CDR2 SYDVKM. Trimming cost V 6 bases and J 5 bases; bases outside gene matches: 13. The CDR3 contains 17 residues. This CDR3 is CASRQPGTGGRGTEAFF. The CDR3 DNA sequence: TGTGCCAGCAGACAACCCGGGACAGGGGGCAGAGGGACTGAAGCTTTCTTT.

The rearrangement joins TRBV12-3 or TRBV12-4 to TRBJ2-2; D is undetermined. V lost 3 bases to trimming and J lost 5 bases, with 4 bases between them. CDR3 length: 12 residues. CDR3 residues: CASSFQTGELFF. In DNA form, the CDR3 reads TGTGCCAGCAGTTTCCAGACCGGGGAGCTGTTTTTT.

This rearrangement joins TRBV13 to TRBJ2-2; D possibly corresponds to TRBD2 (6 bases). V was shortened by 3 bases and J by 5 bases, with 13 bases between the two germline ends. Germline-derived CDR1 and CDR2 are PRHDT and FYEKMQ (reference sequence). The CDR3 spans 15 residues. CDR3 in DNA: TGTGCCAGCAGCTTCGGCACTAGCATGACCGGGGAGCTGTTTTTT. Residues: CASSFGTSMTGELFF.

The chain employs TRBV2 and TRBJ1-6; 9 bases fit TRBD1. This CDR3 spans 16 amino acids. V shed 7 bases, J shed 4 bases, and the junction held 8 bases outside the gene matches. Germline-derived CDR1 and CDR2 are SNHLY and FYNNEI. CDR3 sequence reads: CASTPGTGQYNSPLHF. CDR3 coding DNA: TGTGCCAGCACCCCCGGGACAGGGCAATATAATTCACCCCTCCACTTT.

This chain uses TRBV11-2 with TRBJ2-5; D unresolved. CDR1 is SGHAT, CDR2 FQNNGV, per germline. The CDR3 has 15 residues. The V end was cut by 2 bases, the J end by 2 bases, with 12 bases between. The CDR3 nucleotides are TGTGCCAGCAGCTTAAGAGTAGCACTGCAAGAGACCCAGTACTTC. It is translated as CASSLRVALQETQYF.

V gene TRBV6-5 combines with J gene TRBJ2-7; 7 bases are a match to TRBD1. Germline V gives CDR1 MNHEY, CDR2 SVGAGI. J gave up 3 bases and V 6 bases, and 8 bases lay outside the gene matches. The CDR3 totals 14 residues. CDR3 DNA: TGTGCCAGCAGGCCGCCGGGACAGAGCTACGAGCAGTACTTC. Protein: CASRPPGQSYEQYF.

This chain uses TRBV28 with TRBJ1-3; a possible D gene is TRBD1 (5 bases). Germline assignment: CDR1 MDHEN and CDR2 SYDVKM. Trimming took off 7 bases at V and 7 bases at J, with 17 bases between the two ends. The CDR3 spans 14 residues. The DNA for the CDR3 is TGTGCCAGCATTACGGACGGGGGTTCCAACACCATATATTTT. It is translated as CASITDGGSNTIYF.

The chain carries TRBV28 and TRBJ1-3; 8 bases align to TRBD1. This CDR3 comprises 18 residues. The V gene's germline CDR1 is MDHEN and CDR2 SYDVKM. Unmatched junction bases numbered 17, after V lost 10 bases and J lost 0 bases. CDR3 sequence: CAIHSYRDRRGSGNTIYF. The CDR3 DNA reads TGTGCCATCCACTCCTACCGGGACAGGAGGGGCTCTGGAAACACCATATATTTT. The full variable domain, rest sourced from reference TRBV28 and TRBJ1-3, is DVKVTQSSRYLVKRTGEKVFLECVQDMDHENMFWYRQDPGLGLRLIYFSYDVKMKEKGDIPEGYSVSREKKERFSLILESASTNQTSMYLCAIHSYRDRRGSGNTIYFGEGSWLTVV.

The chain carries TRBV11-3 and TRBJ2-2, with D possibly matching TRBD1 (6 bases). The CDR3 has 16 residues. V lost 0 bases to trimming and J lost 6 bases, with 14 bases between them. Germline V gene sequence: CDR1 SGHNT, CDR2 YENEEA. The CDR3 DNA follows: TGTGCCAGCAGCTTAGATGGGGGACACTTGGCCGGGGAGCTGTTTTTT. Protein: CASSLDGGHLAGELFF.

CDR3 sequence reads: CATSDSPGLAGDEQFF. The CDR3 nucleotides read TGTGCCACCAGTGATTCCCCCGGGCTAGCGGGCGATGAGCAGTTCTTC. The rearrangement links TRBV24-1 to TRBJ2-1, with 8 bases that match TRBD2. This CDR3 is 16 amino acids long. V lost 2 bases to trimming and J lost 8 bases; unmatched junction nucleotides: 10. Germline assignment: CDR1 KGHDR and CDR2 SFDVKD.

This clone was observed a handful of times. The chain is built from TRBV10-3 and TRBJ2-1, with 11 bases matching TRBD1. Germline V CDR1 and CDR2: ENHRY, SYGVKD. This CDR3 region has 15 residues. Germline trimming cut 0 bases from V and 8 bases from J; bases unmatched to any gene: 3. The chain's CDR3 is CAISESRTGGDEQFF. As DNA, the CDR3 is TGTGCCATCAGTGAGTCGAGGACAGGGGGCGATGAGCAGTTCTTC.

This chain links TRBV4-3 with TRBJ1-2, with TRBD1 identical over 7 bases. V trimming: 3 bases; J trimming: 0 bases; junction bases outside the gene matches: 22. The CDR3 spans 21 residues. CDR1 is LGHNA and CDR2 is YSLEER in the germline V gene. The CDR3 here is CASSHLTGAMWSTSANYGYTF. DNA for the CDR3: TGCGCCAGCAGCCATCTAACAGGGGCGATGTGGTCGACTTCAGCTAACTATGGCTACACCTTC.

This chain links TRBV5-6 with TRBJ1-2; 8 bases line up with TRBD1. This CDR3 has 13 residues. Germline CDR1 and CDR2: SGHDT and YYEEEE. J gave up 3 bases and V 5 bases, and 3 bases lay outside the gene matches. In DNA, the CDR3 is TGTGCCAGCAGGCCGGACAGGGACTATGGCTACACCTTC. Translating it yields CASRPDRDYGYTF.

V usage is TRBV4-3 and J usage is TRBJ1-1; perhaps TRBD1 as D (5 bases). The germline CDR1 and CDR2 sequences are LGHNA and YSLEER. The CDR3 spans 16 residues. Trimming removed 0 bases from V and 7 bases from J, with 18 bases in between. This CDR3 reads CASSQDITTAEFEAFF. CDR3 DNA: TGCGCCAGCAGCCAAGATATTACGACAGCCGAATTTGAAGCTTTCTTT.

The chain combines TRBV6-5 with TRBJ2-7; no reliable D call. Germline V CDR1 and CDR2: MNHEY, SVGAGI. The V gene lost 4 bases and the J gene lost 4 bases, with 14 bases spanning the gap. The CDR3 is 14 amino acids. The CDR3 coding sequence is TGTGCCAGCAGTTCCAGACGACTCGCTTACGAGCAGTACTTC. Its translation: CASSSRRLAYEQYF.

The CDR3 region has the DNA TGTGCCAGCAGAATGCAGGGGAAGTACAATGAGCAGTTCTTC. This sequence encodes CASRMQGKYNEQFF. The chain employs TRBV11-2 and TRBJ2-1; D may be TRBD1 (6 bases). V lost 6 bases and J lost 4, with 13 bases in between. Germline V gives CDR1 SGHAT, CDR2 FQNNGV. The CDR3 contains 14 residues.

This clone turned up a few times. This sequence joins TRBV9 and TRBJ1-3, with D unclear. V lost 4 bases, J lost 0 bases, and 11 bases lay in between. The CDR3 length is 15 residues. Germline CDR1 and CDR2: SGDLS and YYNGEE. The CDR3 DNA follows: TGTGCCAGCAGCCCAGAGGCCCGCTCTGGAAACACCATATATTTT. Protein: CASSPEARSGNTIYF. Combining the CDR3 with reference TRBV9 and TRBJ1-3 gives the whole variable domain DSGVTQTPKHLITATGQRVTLRCSPRSGDLSVYWYQQSLDQGLQFLIQYYNGEERAKGNILERFSAQQFPDLHSELNLSSLELGDSALYFCASSPEARSGNTIYFGEGSWLTVV.

The chain has TRBV5-6 and TRBJ2-3; D not resolved. The V end was cut by 2 bases, the J end by 0 bases, with 4 bases between. CDR3 size: 13 residues. Looked up from germline, CDR1 is SGHDT and CDR2 is YYEEEE. CDR3 region: CASSFISTDTQYF. The DNA of the CDR3 is TGTGCCAGCAGCTTTATAAGCACAGATACGCAGTATTTT.

The J gene is TRBJ1-5, the V gene TRBV19; D remains ambiguous. The CDR3 has 12 residues. In germline, CDR1 is LNHDA, CDR2 SQIVND (reference sequence). V gave up 6 bases and J gave up 1 base, with 4 bases separating them. The CDR3 is CASSGSNQPQHF. The CDR3 DNA follows: TGTGCCAGTAGCGGGAGCAATCAGCCCCAGCATTTT.

V and J are TRBV11-2 and TRBJ2-3; tentative D call: TRBD1 (5 bases). V lost 0 bases, J lost 1 base, and 8 bases lay in between. CDR1 SGHAT and CDR2 FQNNGV come from the germline V gene. The CDR3 is made up of 15 amino acids. CDR3 DNA sequence: TGTGCCAGCAGCTTAGATGGGGCCGGCACAGATACGCAGTATTTT. Translation gives CASSLDGAGTDTQYF.

The chain recombines TRBV18 with TRBJ1-3; 10 bases fit TRBD1. Germline CDR1 and CDR2: KGHSH and LQKENI. V dropped 2 bases and J dropped 4; count of bases not matched to a gene: 2. The CDR3 consists of 15 residues. CDR3 loop: CASSPGQGDGNTIYF. DNA of the CDR3: TGTGCCAGCTCACCAGGACAGGGGGACGGAAACACCATATATTTT.

The chain has TRBV6-5 and TRBJ1-2, with D perhaps matching TRBD1 (5 bases). The CDR3 runs to 13 residues. Trimming took off 0 bases at V and 8 bases at J, with 10 bases between the two ends. Germline V gene lookup returns CDR1 MNHEY and CDR2 SVGAGI. CDR3 in DNA: TGTGCCAGCAGTTACTCGAACCAGGGAGGCTACACCTTC. Translated, it gives CASSYSNQGGYTF.

This clone has just one count. J is TRBJ1-5 and V is TRBV27, with D possibly being TRBD1 (6 bases). The V end was cut by 0 bases, the J end by 4 bases, with 7 bases between. CDR3 size: 14 residues. The germline V gene has CDR1 MNHEY and CDR2 SMNVEV (reference sequence). The CDR3: CASSLSRGNQPQHF. CDR3 bases: TGTGCCAGCAGTTTATCCAGGGGTAATCAGCCCCAGCATTTT.

The genes are TRBV5-1 and TRBJ1-1, with 9 bases that match TRBD1. Germline trimming cut 4 bases from V and 4 bases from J; bases unmatched to any gene: 11. The germline V gene encodes CDR1 SGHRS and CDR2 YFSETQ. This CDR3 contains 16 residues. CDR3 in DNA: TGCGCCAGCAGCCGTCCCGGGACAGGGTCGGTCACTGAAGCTTTCTTT. Translated: CASSRPGTGSVTEAFF.